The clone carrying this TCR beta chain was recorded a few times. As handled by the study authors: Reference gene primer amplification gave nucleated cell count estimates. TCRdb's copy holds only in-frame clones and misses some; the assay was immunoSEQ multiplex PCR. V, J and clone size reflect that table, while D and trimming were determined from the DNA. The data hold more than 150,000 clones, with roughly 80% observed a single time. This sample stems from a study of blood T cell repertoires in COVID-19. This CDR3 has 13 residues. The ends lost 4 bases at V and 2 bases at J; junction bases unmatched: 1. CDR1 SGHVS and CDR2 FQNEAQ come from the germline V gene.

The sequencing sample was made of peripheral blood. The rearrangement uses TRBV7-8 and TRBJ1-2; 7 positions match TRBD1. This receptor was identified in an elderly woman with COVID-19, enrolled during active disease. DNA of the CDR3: TGTGCCAGCAGCTCGGGACAGAACTATGGCTACACCTTC. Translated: CASSSGQNYGYTF.